This TCR beta chain was captured by sequencing in a study of blood T cell repertoires in COVID-19. About the study: The origin of the acute and convalescent COVID-19 samples was the United States, Italy and Spain. Sources were T cells, B-cell-depleted T cells, or PBMCs; the material itself was cDNA or gDNA.

It was during active infection that Seattle patients were enrolled and then longitudinally followed. The authors' processing: How many nucleated cells were present was estimated from reference gene primer amplification. TCRdb's table, derived via immunoSEQ multiplex PCR, lists solely in-frame clones and lacks some. V, J and clone size are those of that table, while D and trimming were read from the DNA. Altogether fewer than 50,000 clones are present, around 84% being singletons, with the ten largest covering about 1.5%. The CDR3 is 16 residues long. V dropped 3 bases and J dropped 0; count of bases not matched to a gene: 4. Looked up from germline, CDR1 is LNHDA and CDR2 is SQIVND (reference sequence).

Material: peripheral blood. The TCR sequence derives from a man aged 55 to 69 with COVID-19, enrolled during active disease. The rearrangement links TRBV19 to TRBJ2-2; 7 nucleotides agree with TRBD1. This CDR3 is CASSMQGGSNTGELFF. CDR3 in DNA: TGTGCCAGTAGTATGCAAGGGGGCTCGAACACCGGGGAGCTGTTTTTT.